The 3 T cell receptor beta chains in this list originate from one sample, sequenced in a study of regulatory T cells in long-lasting Graves disease. CDR3-region Arm-PCR and iRepertoire HTBI primers produced the TCR beta libraries. TCRdb recomputed calls from the multiplex PCR reads with MiXCR, one row per CDR3 protein. In the table there are under 500,000 distinct CDR3 sequences, around 21% of which are singletons. Time point: persistent/refractory GD, antithyroid drugs over 5 years with positive TRAb. Preparation of the TCR library used RNA extracted from PBMCs. The sample was peripheral blood mononuclear cells (PBMCs), taken when the disease was refractory, from a patient treated with antithyroid drugs. Receptor source: a female donor with Graves disease.

This clonotype was seen repeatedly, ten times or more. V gene TRBV7-9 combines with J gene TRBJ1-1, with 9 bases identical to TRBD1. V shed 5 bases and J 4 bases; nucleotides not matched to a gene: 2. The CDR3 totals 13 residues. Germline lookup yields CDR1 SEHNR and CDR2 FQNEAQ (reference sequence). CDR3 sequence reads: CASSRGQGTEAFF. The CDR3 bases are TGTGCCAGCAGCCGGGGACAGGGCACTGAAGCTTTCTTT.

This clonotype was recorded at least ten times. The gene calls are TRBV28 and TRBJ2-7, with 7 positions matching TRBD1. V was clipped by 5 bases and J by 4 bases; unmatched bases: 8. The CDR3 runs to 14 residues. Germline V CDR1 and CDR2: MDHEN, SYDVKM. In DNA, the CDR3 is TGTGCCAGCAGTCGGCACAGGGGACAATACGAGCAGTACTTC. Protein sequence: CASSRHRGQYEQYF.

This clonotype was recorded a few times. The chain has TRBV9 and TRBJ2-2; 9 bases map to TRBD1. Losses at the gene ends were 2 bases for V and 13 bases for J; bases not matched to a gene: 6. The CDR3 spans 13 residues. Germline V gene data show CDR1 as SGDLS and CDR2 as YYNGEE. CDR3 amino acids: CASSVSQGAVLFF. CDR3 coding DNA: TGTGCCAGCAGCGTCTCACAGGGGGCGGTGCTGTTTTTT.